The 12 T cell receptor beta chains below were found in one sample sequenced in a study of radiation and T cells in renal cell carcinoma. Profiling relied on immunoSEQ multiplex PCR, and the TCRdb table lists in-frame clones only, not all of them. Of about 90,000 clones listed, roughly 84% were seen once; the top ten hold less than 7.5%. This sample's time point: blood 4 weeks post-SBRT, at nephrectomy. As for treatment: 15 Gy SBRT to primary tumor, nephrectomy 4 weeks later. The input for sequencing was blood, taken from a patient whose treatment included radiotherapy and nephrectomy. These receptors originate from a man in his sixties with renal cell carcinoma.

The chain links TRBV6-5 to TRBJ1-3; TRBD1 agrees at 9 bases. Germline trimming cut 2 bases from V and 3 bases from J; bases unmatched to any gene: 2. The CDR3 spans 15 residues. Per the germline V gene, CDR1 is MNHEY and CDR2 is SVGAGI. The CDR3 sequence: CASSYPDRGGNTIYF. CDR3 nucleotide sequence: TGTGCCAGCAGTTACCCGGACAGGGGTGGAAACACCATATATTTT.

V is TRBV10-3 and J is TRBJ1-2; D is undetermined. Deletions cut 2 bases from V and 5 bases from J, with 6 bases between. This CDR3 region has 12 residues. The germline CDR1 and CDR2 sequences are ENHRY and SYGVKD. Here the CDR3 DNA reads TGTGCCATCAGTGAGGGATCATATGGCTACACCTTC. Translating it yields CAISEGSYGYTF.

This sequence joins TRBV7-3 and TRBJ2-2; 8 bases are shared with TRBD1. With V trimmed by 4 bases and J by 4 bases, 11 bases remained unmatched. Germline loops: CDR1 SGHTA, CDR2 FQGTGA. This CDR3 contains 17 residues. CDR3 amino acids: CASSSGLGTGGTGELFF. The CDR3 nucleotides are TGTGCCAGCAGCTCTGGGTTGGGGACAGGAGGCACCGGGGAGCTGTTTTTT.

The chain combines TRBV7-8 with TRBJ2-7; 12 bases are a match to TRBD2. Per the germline V gene, CDR1 is SGHVS and CDR2 is FQNEAQ. This CDR3 spans 17 amino acids. After removal of 1 base from V and 0 bases from J, the junction contained 4 bases not matched to a gene. CDR3 sequence (DNA): TGTGCCAGCAGCTTAGGCGGACTAGCGGGGAGCTCCTACGAGCAGTACTTC. Translated, it gives CASSLGGLAGSSYEQYF.

The count of this clone is one. V gene TRBV30 combines with J gene TRBJ1-4; D is undetermined. The CDR3 loop spans 11 amino acids. Trimming shortened V by 0 bases and J by 8 bases, and 4 bases separated the two germline ends. The germline V gene encodes CDR1 GTSNPN and CDR2 SVGIG (reference sequence). CDR3 DNA: TGTGCCTGGAGTGTGGGGGAAAAACTGTTTTTT. This translates into CAWSVGEKLFF.

With respect to this clone: The identical CDR3 is also encoded by other nucleotide sequences in the sample. The genes are TRBV7-9 and TRBJ2-1; 7 bases align to TRBD1. The CDR3 is 15 amino acids. After removal of 3 bases from V and 2 bases from J, the junction contained 4 bases not matched to a gene. CDR1 is SEHNR, CDR2 FQNEAQ, per germline (reference sequence). CDR3: CASSLGQGAYNEQFF. CDR3 DNA sequence: TGTGCCAGCAGCTTGGGTCAGGGGGCCTACAATGAGCAGTTCTTC.

The CDR3 sequence: CASGNSPRGGSEQYF. The CDR3 DNA follows: TGTGCTAGTGGAAATTCCCCTCGGGGCGGTTCCGAGCAGTACTTC. The chain combines TRBV12-5 with TRBJ2-7; D is possibly TRBD1 or TRBD2 (5 bases each). Germline values: CDR1 LGHNT, CDR2 FRNRAP. Trimming shortened V by 6 bases and J by 6 bases, and 21 bases separated the two germline ends. The CDR3 spans 15 residues.

This chain links TRBV5-4 with TRBJ2-5; 7 positions match TRBD2. Trimming cost V 3 bases and J 2 bases; bases outside gene matches: 4. CDR1 SGHNT and CDR2 YYREEE come from the germline V gene (reference sequence). The CDR3 is 14 residues long. The CDR3 sequence is CASSWGGVQETQYF. The DNA for the CDR3 is TGTGCCAGCAGCTGGGGGGGGGTACAAGAGACCCAGTACTTC. Drawing the rest from reference TRBV5-4 and TRBJ2-5, the complete variable domain is ETGVTQSPTHLIKTRGQQVTLRCSSQSGHNTVSWYQQALGQGPQFIFQYYREEENGRGNFPPRFSGLQFPNYSSELNVNALELDDSALYLCASSWGGVQETQYFGPGTRLLVL.

The chain couples TRBV27 to TRBJ1-5; the D is unclear. The V gene's germline CDR1 is MNHEY and CDR2 SMNVEV (reference sequence). V was clipped by 7 bases and J by 0 bases, with 13 bases between them. The CDR3 consists of 15 residues. CDR3 sequence: CASKASYLSNQPQHF. CDR3 sequence (DNA): TGTGCCAGCAAGGCCAGCTACCTTAGCAATCAGCCCCAGCATTTT.

This clone came up a few times. The rearrangement joins TRBV5-1 to TRBJ2-2; D is ambiguous. Germline loops: CDR1 SGHRS, CDR2 YFSETQ. The length of the CDR3 is 14 residues. V was shortened by 0 bases and J by 7 bases, with 10 bases between the two germline ends. CDR3 in amino acids: CASSLGLNIGELFF. CDR3 bases: TGCGCCAGCAGCTTGGGACTGAATATCGGGGAGCTGTTTTTT.

This rearrangement joins TRBV5-6 to TRBJ2-1; maybe TRBD2 (6 bases). This CDR3 is 16 amino acids long. Germline V gene data show CDR1 as SGHDT and CDR2 as YYEEEE. V was clipped by 2 bases and J by 1 base, with 13 bases between them. CDR3 in amino acids: CASSLQLALSYNEQFF. CDR3 bases: TGTGCCAGCAGCTTACAGCTAGCGTTGTCCTACAATGAGCAGTTCTTC.

This clone came up a few times. This chain joins TRBV7-3 and TRBJ2-2, with D uncertain. V shed 1 base and J shed 6 bases, with 6 bases lying between them. Germline CDR1 SGHTA, CDR2 FQGTGA. The CDR3 extends over 13 amino acids. This CDR3 is CASSLIRPGELFF. In nucleotides, the CDR3 is TGTGCCAGCAGCTTAATCCGCCCCGGGGAGCTGTTTTTT. Looking up the rest from reference TRBV7-3 and TRBJ2-2 gives the full variable domain: GAGVSQTPSNKVTEKGKYVELRCDPISGHTALYWYRQSLGQGPEFLIYFQGTGAADDSGLPNDRFFAVRPEGSVSTLKIQRTERGDSAVYLCASSLIRPGELFFGEGSRLTVL.